The rows below give T cell receptor beta chains drawn from one sample of a study of shared clonotypes between healthy human individuals. Assay used: immunoSEQ multiplex PCR; TCRdb lists only in-frame clones, some missing. The sample lists about 800,000 clones; around 96% were seen once. The sequenced sample was naive CD8+ T cells sorted from blood. The receptor source for this set is a man younger than 40 in good health. Both conserved end residues are part of each CDR3. A D gene is named only where the DNA matches it firmly. The size field is filled for only some rows; it gives once, few, many or a size class.

TRBJ2-2,.,TRBV7-9,.,TGTGCCAGCAGCCGTCCAGGGTGGGCGGACACCGGGGAGCTGTTTTTT,CASSRPGWADTGELFF
TRBJ2-1,once,TRBV7-2,.,TGTGCCAGCAGCACAGACGGCAGCTTTTACAATGAGCAGTTCTTC,CASSTDGSFYNEQFF
TRBJ2-1,.,TRBV11-2,TRBD2,TGTGCCAGCAGCTTCGGCGCCAGAAGGACTAGCGGCTCCTACAATGAGCAGTTCTTC,CASSFGARRTSGSYNEQFF
TRBJ1-5,once,TRBV27,.,TGTGCCAGCAGTTTTTCGCCCCGGGGGAAGCAGCCCCAGCATTTT,CASSFSPRGKQPQHF
TRBJ1-1,.,TRBV7-9,.,TGTGCCAGCACCCCTGACAGAAGTCTTACTGAAGCTTTCTTT,CASTPDRSLTEAFF
TRBJ2-1,.,TRBV29-1,.,TGCAGCGTTGAAGATCCGGAGATATATGAGCAGTTCTTC,CSVEDPEIYEQFF
TRBJ2-2,.,TRBV9,TRBD1,TGTGCCAGCAGCGCGATGACAGGGGTTAACACCGGGGAGCTGTTTTTT,CASSAMTGVNTGELFF
TRBJ2-7,.,TRBV7-9,.,TGTGCCAGCAGCTTAGGGTCTCAGGGATCTACGGCCGAGCAGTACTTC,CASSLGSQGSTAEQYF
TRBJ2-7,.,TRBV19,.,TGTGCCAGTAGCCCTGAGGGGAGCTCCTACGAGCAGTACTTC,CASSPEGSSYEQYF
TRBJ2-1,.,TRBV25-1,.,TGTGCCAGCAGTGAATGGGGCAGGGGTAATGAGCAGTTCTTC,CASSEWGRGNEQFF
TRBJ2-5,.,TRBV28,.,TGTGCCAGCAGTTTAGAACAGGGCCAAGAGACCCAGTACTTC,CASSLEQGQETQYF
TRBJ2-1,.,TRBV29-1,TRBD2,TGCAGCGTTGGCGACGGGAGGAATGAGCAGTTCTTC,CSVGDGRNEQFF
TRBJ2-1,.,TRBV4-1,.,TGCGCCAGCAGCCAAATGGTTGGAGGGGGCCACAATGAGCAGTTCTTC,CASSQMVGGGHNEQFF
TRBJ2-6,.,TRBV27,.,TGTGCCAGCGGCGGTAGGGCTGGGGCCAACGTCCTGACTTTC,CASGGRAGANVLTF
TRBJ1-2,.,TRBV7-9,TRBD1,TGTGCCAGCAGCAGGACAGGGAAAGAGGGCTACACCTTC,CASSRTGKEGYTF
TRBJ2-7,.,TRBV10-3,.,TGTGCCATCAGTGAAAGCGGGACAGTATTCCACGAGCAGTACTTC,CAISESGTVFHEQYF
TRBJ2-1,.,TRBV7-6,TRBD2,TGTGCCAGCAGCCATACTAGCGGGAGGGCCGGTGAGCAGTTCTTC,CASSHTSGRAGEQFF
TRBJ2-2,.,TRBV5-1,TRBD1,TGCGCCAGCAGCTTGGACAGGGGGCCAACCGGGGAGCTGTTTTTT,CASSLDRGPTGELFF
TRBJ1-2,.,TRBV18,TRBD1,TGTGCCAGCTCACTTTTCCGACAGGGGAACTATGGCTACACCTTC,CASSLFRQGNYGYTF
TRBJ2-3,.,TRBV4-1,TRBD1,TGCGCCAGCAGCCAAACGGTGAGGGGGCAGGATACGCAGTATTTT,CASSQTVRGQDTQYF
TRBJ1-1,.,TRBV10-2,.,TGCGCCAGCAGTGACACGGGGTGGGGCACTGAAGCTTTCTTT,CASSDTGWGTEAFF
TRBJ2-3,.,TRBV27,TRBD2,TGTGCCAGCAGCCCGACTAGCGGGACCGATACGCAGTATTTT,CASSPTSGTDTQYF
TRBJ2-7,.,TRBV7-6,TRBD2,TGTGCCAGCAGCCCCCTTAGCGGGATCGACTCCTACGAGCAGTACTTC,CASSPLSGIDSYEQYF
TRBJ1-3,.,TRBV6-5,.,TGTGCCAGCAGTTTGGACCCGTACCCCTCTGGAAACACCATATATTTT,CASSLDPYPSGNTIYF
TRBJ2-7,.,TRBV7-3,.,TGTGCCAGCAGCTTGGGCTCACACTACGAGCAGTACTTC,CASSLGSHYEQYF
TRBJ2-7,.,TRBV5-1,TRBD2,TGCGCCAGCAGCGTACTGATAGCGGGAAGCTCCTACGAGCAGTACTTC,CASSVLIAGSSYEQYF
TRBJ1-2,.,TRBV29-1,.,TGCAGCGTTCTGGCATTGTATGGCTACACCTTC,CSVLALYGYTF
TRBJ2-2,.,TRBV2,.,TGTGCCAGCACGGGTGGCACCGGGGAGCTGTTTTTT,CASTGGTGELFF